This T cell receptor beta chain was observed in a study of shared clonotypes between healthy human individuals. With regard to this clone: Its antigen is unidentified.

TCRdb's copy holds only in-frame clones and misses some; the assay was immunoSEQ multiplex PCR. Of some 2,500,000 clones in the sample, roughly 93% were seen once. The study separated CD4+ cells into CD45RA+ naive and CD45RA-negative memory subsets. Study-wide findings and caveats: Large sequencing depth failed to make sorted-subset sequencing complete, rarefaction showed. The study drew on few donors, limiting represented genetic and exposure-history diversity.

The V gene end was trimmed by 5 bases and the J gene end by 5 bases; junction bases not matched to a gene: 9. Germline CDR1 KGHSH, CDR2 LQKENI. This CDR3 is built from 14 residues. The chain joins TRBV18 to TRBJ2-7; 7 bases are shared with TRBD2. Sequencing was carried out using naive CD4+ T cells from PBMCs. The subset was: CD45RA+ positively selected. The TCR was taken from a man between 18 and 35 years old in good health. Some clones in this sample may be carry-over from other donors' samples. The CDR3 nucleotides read TGTGCCAGCTCAATCAGCGGGACGGGGGACGAGCAGTACTTC. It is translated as CASSISGTGDEQYF.